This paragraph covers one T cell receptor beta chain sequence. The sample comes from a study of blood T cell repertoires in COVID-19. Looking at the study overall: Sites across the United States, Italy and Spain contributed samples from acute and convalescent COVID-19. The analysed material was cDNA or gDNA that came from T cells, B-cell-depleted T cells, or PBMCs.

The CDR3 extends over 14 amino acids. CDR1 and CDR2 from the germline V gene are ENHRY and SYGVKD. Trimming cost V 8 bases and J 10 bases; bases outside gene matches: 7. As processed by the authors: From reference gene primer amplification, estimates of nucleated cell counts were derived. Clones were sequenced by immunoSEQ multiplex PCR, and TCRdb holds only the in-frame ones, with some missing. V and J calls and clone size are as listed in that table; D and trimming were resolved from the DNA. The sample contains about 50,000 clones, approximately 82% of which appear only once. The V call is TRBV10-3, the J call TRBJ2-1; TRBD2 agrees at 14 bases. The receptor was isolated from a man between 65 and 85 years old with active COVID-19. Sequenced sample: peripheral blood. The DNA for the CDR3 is TGTGCCATCCGTTCCGGGACTAGCGGGGGAGAGCAGTTCTTC. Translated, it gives CAIRSGTSGGEQFF.